This TCR beta chain comes out of a study of shared clonotypes between healthy human individuals. Study results and limitations: Only blood underwent sampling, and tissue repertoires likely differ.

Over several immunoSEQ plates, each subset's genomic DNA was distributed in even portions. It was 300 ng DNA, around 30,000 T cell genomes, that went into each replicate PCR of unsorted PBMC. What was sequenced on ten immunoSEQ deep assay plates was unsorted PBMC DNA. Method: immunoSEQ multiplex PCR; TCRdb's copy keeps in-frame clones and lacks some. The sample has hundreds of thousands of clones; roughly 83% are singletons. A single count supports this clone. Its cognate antigen is unknown. Source material: PBMCs. The clonotype comes from a woman between 40 and 55 years old in good health. Some clones in this sample may be carry-over from other donors' samples.

CDR3 DNA sequence: TGTGCCAGCAGCCAAGGTGGGGGCCAAGAGACCCAGTACTTC. Residues: CASSQGGGQETQYF. The rearrangement links TRBV4-2 to TRBJ2-5, with D possibly being TRBD1 or TRBD2 (5 bases each). The CDR3 is 14 residues long. CDR1 and CDR2 from the germline V gene are LGHNA and YNFKEQ. The germline V and J ends were trimmed by 1 base and 1 base, with 7 bases remaining between them.